Listed below are T cell receptor beta chains from one sample, sequenced in a study of T cell responses to AZD1222 COVID-19 vaccine. TCRdb keeps only in-frame clones here, not all; method: immunoSEQ multiplex PCR. The sample consists of 150,000 to 200,000 clones, less than 95% of them appearing once. This material consisted of peripheral blood, taken 28 days after the second AZD1222 dose. These receptors were collected from an adult who received the AZD1222 COVID-19 vaccine. CDR3s include the opening cysteine and the closing phenylalanine or tryptophan. Fields, in order: clone size, V gene, D gene, J gene, CDR3 DNA, CDR3 protein. A D gene is named only where the DNA matches it firmly. Only part of the rows carry a size: once, few, many, or a class if the clone is expanded.

NA,TRBV6-5,TRBD2,TRBJ2-3,TGTGCCAGCAGCCTCAGCCACGGGGGGGATACGCAGTATTTT,CASSLSHGGDTQYF
once,TRBV27,TRBD1,TRBJ2-7,TGTGCCAGCAGTCTTCGACGAGGACAGGGTGTCCACGAGCAGTACTTC,CASSLRRGQGVHEQYF
NA,TRBV9,TRBD1,TRBJ1-1,TGTGCCAGCAGCGTAGGTGGGACAGGGAACACTGAAGCTTTCTTT,CASSVGGTGNTEAFF
NA,TRBV30,TRBD2,TRBJ2-7,TGTGCCTGGAGGGGCACTAGCGGCGCCTACGAGCAGTACTTC,CAWRGTSGAYEQYF
NA,TRBV7-9,NA,TRBJ2-7,TGTGCCAGCAGCCCCGGGACCCGAGCCAACGAGCAGTACTTC,CASSPGTRANEQYF
NA,TRBV30,NA,TRBJ1-2,TGTGCCTGGAGTGACCACTCTACAGGGAACTATGGCTACACCTTC,CAWSDHSTGNYGYTF
NA,TRBV2,NA,TRBJ2-3,TGTGCCAGCAGGGGACCTCGCACAGATACGCAGTATTTT,CASRGPRTDTQYF
NA,TRBV18,NA,TRBJ2-7,TGTGCCAGCTCACCAAGGGACGGCTCCTACGAGCAGTACTTC,CASSPRDGSYEQYF
NA,TRBV19,NA,TRBJ2-2,TGTGCCAGTAGTATGTGGGATCCGGGGAGGACCGGGGAGCTGTTTTTT,CASSMWDPGRTGELFF
NA,TRBV18,TRBD1,TRBJ1-4,TGTGCCAGCTCGGATACAGGGGCGAAACTGTTTTTT,CASSDTGAKLFF
NA,TRBV6-1,NA,TRBJ2-7,TGTGCCAGCAGTGAAGGGGTACAGCCCTCCTACGAGCAGTACTTC,CASSEGVQPSYEQYF
once,TRBV6-1,NA,TRBJ2-3,TGTGCCAGCAGTGAAGAGGACCCACTATTTAGCACAGATACGCAGTATTTT,CASSEEDPLFSTDTQYF
NA,TRBV28,TRBD1,TRBJ1-2,TGTGCCAGCAGTTTAAGGGGGCTAGGCTATGGCTACACCTTC,CASSLRGLGYGYTF
few,TRBV18,TRBD2,TRBJ2-1,TGTGCCAGCTCACCCGATAGCGGGGGGGCCCGTAGTGAGCAGTTCTTC,CASSPDSGGARSEQFF
NA,TRBV6-5,NA,TRBJ2-5,TGTGCCAGCAGGGAGCGGAGCTTGACCCAGTACTTC,CASRERSLTQYF
NA,TRBV28,NA,TRBJ1-5,TGTGCCAGCAGTATTCAATATAGCAATCAGCCCCAGCATTTT,CASSIQYSNQPQHF
NA,TRBV2,TRBD2,TRBJ2-5,TGTGCCAGCAGCGGGGGGGCGGAGACCCAGTACTTC,CASSGGAETQYF
NA,TRBV5-1,NA,TRBJ2-5,TGCGCCAGCAGCTTGAGGGCCGGGCCAGGGGAGACCCAGTACTTC,CASSLRAGPGETQYF
NA,TRBV14,NA,TRBJ1-4,TGTGCCAGCAGCCAATCGAAGCCTGGTGAAAAACTGTTTTTT,CASSQSKPGEKLFF
NA,TRBV6-2/TRBV6-3,TRBD1,TRBJ2-7,TGTGCCAGCAGTTACGAGACAGGGGCCTACGAGCAGTACTTC,CASSYETGAYEQYF
NA,TRBV7-2,NA,TRBJ1-5,TGTGCCAGCAGCGGGCGCGGGCAGGGTGGCAATCAGCCCCAGCATTTT,CASSGRGQGGNQPQHF
NA,TRBV28,NA,TRBJ1-1,TGTGCCAGCAGTCCAGGGGCAGGGACCAGGGGGAACACTGAAGCTTTCTTT,CASSPGAGTRGNTEAFF
NA,TRBV3-1/TRBV3-2,NA,TRBJ2-5,TGTGCCAGCAGCCAGGGGACCCAAGAGACCCAGTACTTC,CASSQGTQETQYF
NA,TRBV27,NA,TRBJ2-5,TGTGCCAGCAGTTTGTCTTTTGCGGGATCGGGGGAGACCCAGTACTTC,CASSLSFAGSGETQYF
NA,TRBV27,NA,TRBJ2-3,TGTGCCAGCAGTCCTTGGGTAAGGGCCAATTCAGATACGCAGTATTTT,CASSPWVRANSDTQYF
NA,TRBV6-5,TRBD1,TRBJ1-5,TGTGCCAGCAGTTACGCTTCAGGGGGCAGTCAGCCCCAGCATTTT,CASSYASGGSQPQHF
NA,TRBV6-5,NA,TRBJ1-1,TGTGCCAGCAGGAGACTGACTACAGGGACACTCGAAGCTTTCTTT,CASRRLTTGTLEAFF
few,TRBV7-9,NA,TRBJ1-6,TGTGCCTTAGAAGGGGGATTTCTCCACTTT,CALEGGFLHF
NA,TRBV9,TRBD2,TRBJ2-1,TGTGCCAGCAGCGTAGGCGGGAGCGGGTCCTACAATGAGCAGTTCTTC,CASSVGGSGSYNEQFF
NA,TRBV19,NA,TRBJ2-5,TGTGCCAGTAGTATCCTCGGGGGAGCGGCAAAGACCCAGTACTTC,CASSILGGAAKTQYF
NA,TRBV27,NA,TRBJ1-1,TGTGCCAGCAGTCAAACCGGGGCCAACACTGAAGCTTTCTTT,CASSQTGANTEAFF